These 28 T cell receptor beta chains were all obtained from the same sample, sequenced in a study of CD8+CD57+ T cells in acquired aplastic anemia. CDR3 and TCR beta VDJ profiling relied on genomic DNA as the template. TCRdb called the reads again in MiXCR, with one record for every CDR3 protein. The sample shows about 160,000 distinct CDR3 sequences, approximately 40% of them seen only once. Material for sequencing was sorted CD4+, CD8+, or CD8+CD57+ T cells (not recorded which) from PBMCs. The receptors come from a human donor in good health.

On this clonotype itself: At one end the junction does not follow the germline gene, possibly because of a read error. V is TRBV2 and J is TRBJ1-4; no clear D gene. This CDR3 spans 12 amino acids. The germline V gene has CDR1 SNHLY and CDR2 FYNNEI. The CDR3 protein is CASITEPEKLLF. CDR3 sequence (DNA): TGTGCCAGCATTACAGAGCCTGAAAAACTGCTTTTT.

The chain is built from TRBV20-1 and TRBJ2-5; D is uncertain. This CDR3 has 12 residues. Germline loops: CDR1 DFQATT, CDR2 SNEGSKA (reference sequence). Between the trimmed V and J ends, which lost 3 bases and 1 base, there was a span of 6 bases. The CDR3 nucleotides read TGCAGTGCTAGCGGTGCCCAAGAGACCCAGTACTTC. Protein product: CSASGAQETQYF.

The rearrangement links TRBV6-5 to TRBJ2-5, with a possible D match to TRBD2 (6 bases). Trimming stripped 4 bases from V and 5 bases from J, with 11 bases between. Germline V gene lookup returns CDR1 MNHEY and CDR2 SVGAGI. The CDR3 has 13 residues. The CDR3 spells CASSWGVMETQYF. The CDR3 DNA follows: TGTGCCAGCAGTTGGGGGGTAATGGAGACCCAGTACTTC.

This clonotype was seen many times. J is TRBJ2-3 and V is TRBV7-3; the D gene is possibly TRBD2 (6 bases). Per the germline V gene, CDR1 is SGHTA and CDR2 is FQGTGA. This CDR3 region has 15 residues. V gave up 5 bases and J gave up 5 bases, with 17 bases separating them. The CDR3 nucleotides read TGTGCCAGCAGCAAAGGGACTGTGTTAGGAGATACGCAGTATTTT. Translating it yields CASSKGTVLGDTQYF.

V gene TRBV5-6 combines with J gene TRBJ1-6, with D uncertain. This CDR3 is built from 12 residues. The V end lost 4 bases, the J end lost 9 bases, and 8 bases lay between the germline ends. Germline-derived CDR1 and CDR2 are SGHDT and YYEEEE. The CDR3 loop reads CASSRTGSPLHF. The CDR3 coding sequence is TGTGCCAGCAGCCGTACCGGTTCACCCCTCCACTTT.

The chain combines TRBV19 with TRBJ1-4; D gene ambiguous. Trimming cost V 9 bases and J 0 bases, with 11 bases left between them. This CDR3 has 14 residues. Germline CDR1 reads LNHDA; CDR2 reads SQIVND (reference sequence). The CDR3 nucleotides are TGTGCCAGCAGTTTACAGACAACTAATGAAAAACTGTTTTTT. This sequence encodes CASSLQTTNEKLFF.

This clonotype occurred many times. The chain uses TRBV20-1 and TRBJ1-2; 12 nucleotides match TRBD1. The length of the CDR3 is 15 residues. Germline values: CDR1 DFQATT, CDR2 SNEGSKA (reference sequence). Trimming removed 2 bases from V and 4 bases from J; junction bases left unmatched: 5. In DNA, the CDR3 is TGCAGTGCTAGACCAGGGACAGGGGGCCCCTATGGCTACACCTTC. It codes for CSARPGTGGPYGYTF.

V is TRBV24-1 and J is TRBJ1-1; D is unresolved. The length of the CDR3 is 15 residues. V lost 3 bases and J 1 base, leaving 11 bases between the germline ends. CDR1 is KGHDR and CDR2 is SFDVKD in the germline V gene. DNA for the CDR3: TGTGCCACCAGTGATCCTAGGACGGGGAACACTGAAGCTTTCTTT. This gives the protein CATSDPRTGNTEAFF.

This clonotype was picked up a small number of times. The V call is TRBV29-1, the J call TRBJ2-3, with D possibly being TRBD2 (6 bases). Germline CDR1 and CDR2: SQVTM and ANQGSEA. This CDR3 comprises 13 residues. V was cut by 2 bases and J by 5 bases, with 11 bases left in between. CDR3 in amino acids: CSVEPGRGDTQYF. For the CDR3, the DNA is TGCAGCGTTGAACCCGGGCGGGGAGATACGCAGTATTTT.

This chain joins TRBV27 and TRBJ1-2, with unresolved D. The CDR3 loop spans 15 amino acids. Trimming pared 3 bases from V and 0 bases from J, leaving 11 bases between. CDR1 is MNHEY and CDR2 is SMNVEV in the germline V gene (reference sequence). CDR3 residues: CASSFLAAANYGYTF. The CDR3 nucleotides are TGTGCCAGCAGTTTCTTGGCAGCCGCTAACTATGGCTACACCTTC.

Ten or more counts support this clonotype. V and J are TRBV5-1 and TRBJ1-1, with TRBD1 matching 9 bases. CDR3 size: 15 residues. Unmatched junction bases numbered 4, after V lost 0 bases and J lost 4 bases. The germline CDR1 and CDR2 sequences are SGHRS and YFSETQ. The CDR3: CASSLETGGGTEAFF. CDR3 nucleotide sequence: TGCGCCAGCAGCTTGGAAACAGGGGGCGGCACTGAAGCTTTCTTT.

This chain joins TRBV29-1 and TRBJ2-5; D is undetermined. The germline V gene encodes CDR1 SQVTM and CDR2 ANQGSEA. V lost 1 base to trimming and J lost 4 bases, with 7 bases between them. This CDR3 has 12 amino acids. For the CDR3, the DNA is TGCAGCGTTGAAGGGCGTAGAGAGACCCAGTACTTC. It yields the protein CSVEGRRETQYF. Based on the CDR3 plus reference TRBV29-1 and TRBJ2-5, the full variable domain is SAVISQKPSRDICQRGTSLTIQCQVDSQVTMMFWYRQQPGQSLTLIATANQGSEATYESGFVIDKFPISRPNLTFSTLTVSNMSPEDSSIYLCSVEGRRETQYFGPGTRLLVL.

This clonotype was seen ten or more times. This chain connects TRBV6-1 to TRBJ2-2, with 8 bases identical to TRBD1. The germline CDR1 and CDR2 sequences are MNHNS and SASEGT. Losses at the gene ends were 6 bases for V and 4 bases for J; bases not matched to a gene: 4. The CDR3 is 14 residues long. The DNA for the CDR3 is TGTGCCAGCAGGCCAGGGGGCGCCACCGGGGAGCTGTTTTTT. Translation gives CASRPGGATGELFF.

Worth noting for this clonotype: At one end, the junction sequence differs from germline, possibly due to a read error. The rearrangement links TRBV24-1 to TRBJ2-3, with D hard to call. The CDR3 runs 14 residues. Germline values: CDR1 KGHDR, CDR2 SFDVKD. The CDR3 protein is CATGDPRASDTQYF. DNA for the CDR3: TGTGCCACCGGTGATCCTCGGGCTTCTGATACGCAGTATTTT.

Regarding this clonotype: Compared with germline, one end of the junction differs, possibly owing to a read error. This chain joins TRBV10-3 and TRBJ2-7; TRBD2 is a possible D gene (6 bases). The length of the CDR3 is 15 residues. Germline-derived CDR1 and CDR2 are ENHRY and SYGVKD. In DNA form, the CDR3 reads TGTGCCATCGGTGAGGGTTCGGGAGCATTTTACGAGCAGTACTTC. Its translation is CAIGEGSGAFYEQYF.

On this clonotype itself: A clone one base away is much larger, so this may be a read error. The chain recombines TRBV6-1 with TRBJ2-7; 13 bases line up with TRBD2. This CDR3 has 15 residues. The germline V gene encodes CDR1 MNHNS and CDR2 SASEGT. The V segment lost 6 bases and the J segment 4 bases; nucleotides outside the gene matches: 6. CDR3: CASRSGTSGKYEQYF. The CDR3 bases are TGTGCCAGCAGATCGGGGACTAGCGGGAAGTACGAGCAGTACTTC.

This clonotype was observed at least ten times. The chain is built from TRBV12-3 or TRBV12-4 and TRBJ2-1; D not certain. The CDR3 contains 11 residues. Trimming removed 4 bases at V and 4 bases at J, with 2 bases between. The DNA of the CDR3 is TGTGCCAGCAGTTATTACAATGAGCAGTTCTTC. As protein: CASSYYNEQFF.

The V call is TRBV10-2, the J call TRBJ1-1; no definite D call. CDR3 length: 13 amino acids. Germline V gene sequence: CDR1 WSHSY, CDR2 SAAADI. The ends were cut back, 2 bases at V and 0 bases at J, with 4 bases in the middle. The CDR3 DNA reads TGCGCCAGCAGTGAGATGCTGAACACTGAAGCTTTCTTT. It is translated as CASSEMLNTEAFF.

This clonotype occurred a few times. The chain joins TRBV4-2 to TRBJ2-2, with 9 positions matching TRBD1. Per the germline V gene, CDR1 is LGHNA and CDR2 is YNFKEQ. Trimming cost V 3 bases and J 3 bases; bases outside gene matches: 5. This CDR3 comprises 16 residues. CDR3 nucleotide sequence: TGTGCCAGCAGCCAGAACAGGGGGCTAGACACCGGGGAGCTGTTTTTT. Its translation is CASSQNRGLDTGELFF.

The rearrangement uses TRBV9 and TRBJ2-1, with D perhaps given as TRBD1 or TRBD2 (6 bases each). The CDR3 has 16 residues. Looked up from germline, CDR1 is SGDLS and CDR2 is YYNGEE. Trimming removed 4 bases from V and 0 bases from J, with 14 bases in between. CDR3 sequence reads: CASSPRGGGSYNEQFF. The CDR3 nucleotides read TGTGCCAGCAGCCCCCGTGGAGGGGGCTCCTACAATGAGCAGTTCTTC.

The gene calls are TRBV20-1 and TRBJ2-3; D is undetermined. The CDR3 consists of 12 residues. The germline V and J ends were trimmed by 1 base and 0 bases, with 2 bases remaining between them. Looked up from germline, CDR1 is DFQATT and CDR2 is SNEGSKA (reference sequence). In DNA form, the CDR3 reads TGCAGTGCTAGAGTTAGCACAGATACGCAGTATTTT. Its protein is CSARVSTDTQYF.

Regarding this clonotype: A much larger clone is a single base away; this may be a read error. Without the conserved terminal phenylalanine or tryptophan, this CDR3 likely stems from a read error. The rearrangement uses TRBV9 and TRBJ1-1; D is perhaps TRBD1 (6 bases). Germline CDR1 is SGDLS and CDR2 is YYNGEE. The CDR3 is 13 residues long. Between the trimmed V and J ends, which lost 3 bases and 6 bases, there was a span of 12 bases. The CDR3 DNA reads TGTGCCAGCAGCGAAACAGGGTCGCCTGAAGCTTTCCTT. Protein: CASSETGSPEAFL.

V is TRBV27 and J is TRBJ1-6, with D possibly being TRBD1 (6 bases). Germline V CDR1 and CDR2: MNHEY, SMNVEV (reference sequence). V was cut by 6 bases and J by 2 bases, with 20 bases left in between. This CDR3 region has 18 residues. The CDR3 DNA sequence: TGTGCCAGCAGACGAAACACGCAGGGGAGCCCCTATAATTCACCCCTCCACTTT. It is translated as CASRRNTQGSPYNSPLHF.

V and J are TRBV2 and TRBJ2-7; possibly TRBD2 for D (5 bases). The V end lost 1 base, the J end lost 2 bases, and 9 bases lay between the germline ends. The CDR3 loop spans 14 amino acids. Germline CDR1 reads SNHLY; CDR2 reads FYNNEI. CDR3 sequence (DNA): TGTGCCAGCAGTGAAGGCCAGAGGGCCTACGAGCAGTACTTC. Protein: CASSEGQRAYEQYF.

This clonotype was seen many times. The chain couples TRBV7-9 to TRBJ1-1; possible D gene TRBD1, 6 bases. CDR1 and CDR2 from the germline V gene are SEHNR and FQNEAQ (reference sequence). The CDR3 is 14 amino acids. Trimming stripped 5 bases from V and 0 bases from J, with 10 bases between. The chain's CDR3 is CASSRDRLNTEAFF. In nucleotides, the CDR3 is TGTGCCAGCAGCCGAGACAGGCTGAACACTGAAGCTTTCTTT.

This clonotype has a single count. CDR3 protein: CSVEGEKISYNEQFF. Written as DNA, the CDR3 is TGCAGCGTTGAAGGGGAGAAAATCTCCTACAATGAGCAGTTCTTC. This sequence joins TRBV29-1 and TRBJ2-1; D is perhaps TRBD2 (5 bases). The CDR3 extends over 15 amino acids. V lost 1 base and J 0 bases, leaving 10 bases between the germline ends. Germline CDR1 and CDR2: SQVTM and ANQGSEA.

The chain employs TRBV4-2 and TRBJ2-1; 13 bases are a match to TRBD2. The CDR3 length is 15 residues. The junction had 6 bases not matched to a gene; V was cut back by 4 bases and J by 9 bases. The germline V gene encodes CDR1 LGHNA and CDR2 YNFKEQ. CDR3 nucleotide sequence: TGTGCCAGCAGCCTAGGACTAGCGGGGGTTGGTGAGCAGTTCTTC. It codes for CASSLGLAGVGEQFF.

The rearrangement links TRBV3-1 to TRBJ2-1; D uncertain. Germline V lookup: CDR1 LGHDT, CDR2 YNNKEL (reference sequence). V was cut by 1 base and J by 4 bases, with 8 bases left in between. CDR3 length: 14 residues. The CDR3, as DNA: TGTGCCAGCAGCCAAGTATCGATTTACAATGAGCAGTTCTTC. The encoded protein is CASSQVSIYNEQFF.